The present entry profiles one T cell receptor beta chain with its context. Measured with immunoSEQ multiplex PCR; TCRdb has only the in-frame clones, and not every one. Seen here are 60,000 or so clones, 90% observed once, and the top ten hold roughly 2.2%. Trimming removed 4 bases at V and 0 bases at J, with 11 bases between. CDR3 length: 15 residues. The V gene's germline CDR1 is WNHNN and CDR2 SYGVQD (reference sequence). The record originates from a study of T cell changes during pregnancy in multiple sclerosis. This sequence was found in a female donor in good health, enrolled as a control in a pregnancy study. The material sequenced was peripheral blood, taken in the second trimester of pregnancy. J is TRBJ2-3 and V is TRBV10-1; no clear D gene. The CDR3 DNA reads TGCGCCAGCAGTGGAGGAGACGCTAGCACAGATACGCAGTATTTT. Its translation: CASSGGDASTDTQYF.